The T cell receptor (beta chain) under discussion was sequenced for a study of beta chain features in type 1 diabetes. Overall study findings and caveats: Type 1 diabetes patients had TCRB CDR3s that were shorter (moderately but significantly so) in all four CD4+ subsets. Sequencing used cDNA, and cells with high TCR expression could therefore be over-represented. VDJ junctions in type 1 diabetes patients carried more deletions and fewer insertions.

Every isolated RNA sample was fully reverse transcribed, so sequencing captured expressed TCRB transcripts. Libraries were prepared by immunoSEQ multiplex PCR; TCRdb keeps only in-frame clonotypes and omits some of them. The sample gives almost 350,000 clones, around a fifth of which show up once; under 0.055% is in the top ten. This clone was seen only a few times. The antigen remains undetermined. Germline CDR1 reads SEHNR; CDR2 reads FQNEAQ (reference sequence). The CDR3 length is 14 residues. V was cut by 3 bases and J by 5 bases, with 8 bases left in between. The chain employs TRBV7-9 and TRBJ1-6; D gene ambiguous. The sequenced sample was naive CD4+ T cells from blood. The sequence was collected from a woman under 30 in good health. The CDR3, as DNA: TGTGCCAGCAGCTTTGACGGGAATAATTCACCCCTCCACTTT. It encodes CASSFDGNNSPLHF.